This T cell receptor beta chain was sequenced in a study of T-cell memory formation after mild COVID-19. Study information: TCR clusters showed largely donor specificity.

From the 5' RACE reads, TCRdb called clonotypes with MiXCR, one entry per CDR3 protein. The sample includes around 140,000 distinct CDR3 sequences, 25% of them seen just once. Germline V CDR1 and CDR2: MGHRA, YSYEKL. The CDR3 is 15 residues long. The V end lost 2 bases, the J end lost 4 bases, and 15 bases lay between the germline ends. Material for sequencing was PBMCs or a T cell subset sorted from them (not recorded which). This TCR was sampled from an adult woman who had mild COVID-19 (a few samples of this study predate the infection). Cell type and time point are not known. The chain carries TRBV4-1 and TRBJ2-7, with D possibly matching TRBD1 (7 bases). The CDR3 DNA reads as TGCGCCAGCAGCCAATCTGCAGGGGGGACTTACGAGCAGTACTTC. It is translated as CASSQSAGGTYEQYF.